This TCR beta chain appears in the sequencing data of a study of cytomegalovirus exposure and HLA in healthy donors. This PCR relied on a set of 60 Vbeta primers and 13 Jbeta primers. TCRdb keeps only in-frame clones here, not all; method: immunoSEQ multiplex PCR. The sample contains 180,000 or so clones, approximately 80% of which appear only once. Trimming took 7 bases from V and 3 from J; bases not matched to a gene: 7. Germline lookup yields CDR1 GTSNPN and CDR2 SVGIG (reference sequence). This CDR3 contains 13 residues. Sequencing was done on a sample of PBMCs. This sequence originates from a girl between 5 and 17 years old in good health and CMV-seropositive. The rearrangement uses TRBV30 and TRBJ2-3; 7 nucleotides line up with TRBD2. The CDR3 region has the DNA TGTGCCTCGGGTTCGGGAGGTACAGATACGCAGTATTTT. Translating it yields CASGSGGTDTQYF. The entire variable domain, with the rest obtained from reference TRBV30 and TRBJ2-3, is as follows: SQTIHQWPATLVQPVGSPLSLECTVEGTSNPNLYWYRQAAGRGLQLLFYSVGIGQISSEVPQNLSASRPQDRQFILSSKKLLLSDSGFYLCASGSGGTDTQYFGPGTRLTVL.